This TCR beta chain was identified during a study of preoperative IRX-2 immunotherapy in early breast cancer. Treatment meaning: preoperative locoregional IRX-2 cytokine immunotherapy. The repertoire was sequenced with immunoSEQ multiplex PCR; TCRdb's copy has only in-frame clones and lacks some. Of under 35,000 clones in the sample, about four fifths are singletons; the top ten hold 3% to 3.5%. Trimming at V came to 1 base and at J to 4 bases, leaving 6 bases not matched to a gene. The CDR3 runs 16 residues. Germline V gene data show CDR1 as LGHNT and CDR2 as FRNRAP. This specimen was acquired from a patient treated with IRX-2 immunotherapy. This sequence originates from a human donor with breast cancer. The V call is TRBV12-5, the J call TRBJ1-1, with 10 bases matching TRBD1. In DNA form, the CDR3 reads TGTGCTAGTGGTTTGGGACTGGGGGACAGGGGCACTGAAGCTTTCTTT. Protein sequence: CASGLGLGDRGTEAFF. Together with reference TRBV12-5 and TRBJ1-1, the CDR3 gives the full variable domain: DARVTQTPRHKVTEMGQEVTMRCQPILGHNTVFWYRQTMMQGLELLAYFRNRAPLDDSGMPKDRFSAEMPDATLATLKIQPSEPRDSAVYFCASGLGLGDRGTEAFFGQGTRLTVV.